What follows are 14 T cell receptor beta chains derived from one specimen sequenced in a study of T cell responses to AZD1222 COVID-19 vaccine (dated by TCRdb to the early 2020s). The label giving this sample's time point can be read as: baseline before first vaccination. The receptor library was made with the immunoSEQ multiplex PCR assay. The clones in this table, taken by TCRdb from immuneACCESS, are in-frame only. Not every clone is retained; where verified, under half of the shortfall comes from an unresolved V gene, and the cause of the rest is unknown. Here the sample has 100,000 to 150,000 clones; about nine tenths occur a single time. The ten largest clones add up to 5% to 7.5% of the sample. The sequencing used peripheral blood, collected on day 0 of AZD1222 vaccination. The receptor source for this set is an adult in good health.

For this clone: The junction differs from germline at one of its ends, possibly a read error. CDR3 protein: CSVQDRDRGPPEAFF. For the CDR3, the DNA is TGCAGCGTTCAAGACCGGGACAGGGGACCTCCAGAGGCTTTCTTT. The chain couples TRBV29-1 to TRBJ1-1; 10 bases match TRBD1. This CDR3 spans 15 amino acids. Germline V gives CDR1 SQVTM, CDR2 ANQGSEA.

The chain recombines TRBV5-8 with TRBJ2-7; D possibly matches TRBD1 or TRBD2 (5 bases each). The CDR3 is 13 residues long. From germline, CDR1 is SGHTS and CDR2 YDEGEE. V was cut by 4 bases and J by 5 bases, with 13 bases left in between. CDR3 loop: CASSRFPGHEQYF. As DNA, the CDR3 is TGTGCCAGCAGCCGATTCCCGGGGCACGAGCAGTACTTC.

The chain is built from TRBV18 and TRBJ2-2, with a possible D match to TRBD1 (6 bases). Germline V gene data show CDR1 as KGHSH and CDR2 as LQKENI. The CDR3 runs to 15 residues. V lost 0 bases, J lost 6 bases, and 11 bases lay in between. CDR3 sequence reads: CASSPPNREAGELFF. CDR3 DNA: TGTGCCAGCTCACCACCTAACAGGGAAGCCGGGGAGCTGTTTTTT.

This chain joins TRBV12-3 or TRBV12-4 and TRBJ1-1, with D perhaps matching TRBD1 (6 bases). Trimming took off 5 bases at V and 4 bases at J, with 11 bases between the two ends. CDR3 length equals 13 residues. This CDR3 is CASSQGFVTEAFF. CDR3 in DNA: TGTGCCAGCAGTCAGGGGTTTGTCACTGAAGCTTTCTTT.

The chain is built from TRBV19 and TRBJ2-7; 8 nucleotides align to TRBD1. CDR1 and CDR2 (germline): LNHDA, SQIVND (reference sequence). V trimming: 2 bases; J trimming: 2 bases; junction bases outside the gene matches: 2. The CDR3 extends over 14 amino acids. The CDR3 sequence: CASSIRDRPYEQYF. The DNA of the CDR3 is TGTGCCAGTAGTATAAGGGACAGGCCCTACGAGCAGTACTTC.

The genes are TRBV30 and TRBJ2-1; 10 nucleotides line up with TRBD2. The CDR3 contains 14 residues. J was trimmed by 4 bases and V by 3 bases; bases with no gene match: 3. Germline assignment: CDR1 GTSNPN and CDR2 SVGIG (reference sequence). CDR3 region: CAWSGTSAYNEQFF. CDR3 coding DNA: TGTGCCTGGAGCGGGACTAGCGCTTACAATGAGCAGTTCTTC.

The chain is built from TRBV30 and TRBJ1-5; D is unclear. Trimming pared 2 bases from V and 7 bases from J, leaving 12 bases between. This CDR3 is 13 amino acids long. Germline CDR1 and CDR2: GTSNPN and SVGIG (reference sequence). DNA for the CDR3: TGTGCCTGGAGTATACTCTATAGCCAGCCCCAGCATTTT. As protein: CAWSILYSQPQHF.

The chain couples TRBV27 to TRBJ1-5; D unclear. Trimming cost V 3 bases and J 0 bases, with 9 bases left between them. Germline V lookup: CDR1 MNHEY, CDR2 SMNVEV (reference sequence). The CDR3 covers 15 residues. The CDR3 DNA is TGTGCCAGCAGTTTGTATGGGGTTAGCAATCAGCCCCAGCATTTT. Its protein product is CASSLYGVSNQPQHF.

The CDR3 DNA is TGTGCCAGCAGCTCCACAGGGAACGGCTACACCTTC. As protein: CASSSTGNGYTF. The chain recombines TRBV7-2 with TRBJ1-2; D possibly corresponds to TRBD1 (6 bases). With 4 bases removed from V and 8 bases from J, the gap between germline ends came to 11 bases. The germline CDR1 and CDR2 sequences are SGHTA and FQGNSA. The CDR3 contains 12 residues. The variable domain in full, completed from reference TRBV7-2 and TRBJ1-2, reads GAGVSQSPSNKVTEKGKDVELRCDPISGHTALYWYRQSLGQGLEFLIYFQGNSAPDKSGLPSDRFSAERTGGSVSTLTIQRTQQEDSAVYLCASSSTGNGYTFGSGTRLTVV.

The chain combines TRBV25-1 with TRBJ1-3, with 7 bases matching TRBD1. This CDR3 is built from 15 residues. The V and J ends lost 5 bases and 0 bases, in that order; junction bases with no gene match: 4. From germline, CDR1 is MGHDK and CDR2 SYGVNS. For the CDR3, the DNA is TGTGCCAGCAGTACACAGGGGAGCTCTGGAAACACCATATATTTT. This encodes CASSTQGSSGNTIYF.

The chain is built from TRBV6-2 or TRBV6-3 and TRBJ1-4; D uncertain. CDR3 length: 12 amino acids. Germline-derived CDR1 and CDR2 are MNHEY and SVGEGT. V was trimmed by 4 bases and J by 10 bases, leaving 10 bases between them. In nucleotides, the CDR3 is TGTGCCAGCAGTTCGGCGGAGCCAAAACTGTTTTTT. Amino acid sequence: CASSSAEPKLFF.

V gene TRBV6-2 or TRBV6-3 combines with J gene TRBJ2-1; 16 bases align to TRBD2. V lost 3 bases to trimming and J lost 0 bases; unmatched junction nucleotides: 5. Germline lookup yields CDR1 MNHEY and CDR2 SVGEGT. This CDR3 region has 19 residues. The CDR3 DNA sequence: TGTGCCAGCAGTTATGGGACTAGCGGGGGGGAGAGCTCCTACAATGAGCAGTTCTTC. Protein product: CASSYGTSGGESSYNEQFF.

V and J are TRBV5-1 and TRBJ2-1; no clear D. The germline V and J ends were trimmed by 2 bases and 6 bases, with 12 bases remaining between them. This CDR3 is built from 14 residues. Germline V gene data show CDR1 as SGHRS and CDR2 as YFSETQ. CDR3 amino acids: CASSLGPPVNEQFF. For the CDR3, the DNA is TGCGCCAGCAGCTTAGGACCCCCGGTCAATGAGCAGTTCTTC.

The gene calls are TRBV30 and TRBJ1-2; D possibly corresponds to TRBD1 (5 bases). V lost 8 bases and J lost 7, with 23 bases in between. Germline V lookup: CDR1 GTSNPN, CDR2 SVGIG (reference sequence). The CDR3 loop spans 14 amino acids. CDR3 protein: CAGILKHDGGGYTF. The CDR3 DNA reads as TGTGCCGGCATCCTTAAACATGACGGGGGTGGCTACACCTTC.